The T cell receptor (beta chain) described here comes from a study of cytomegalovirus exposure and HLA in healthy donors (dated by TCRdb to about 2017). Study-level background: According to an earlier analysis of a few hundred of the donors, 200 million or so T cells yielded 90 million to 140 million unique TCR beta sequences and about 300 Gb of sequence data. An early release covering 500 to 750 HLA-typed donors comprised around 300 gigabases of sequencing data and roughly 86 million unique TCR sequences. The genetic ancestry cluster associated with self-reported Caucasian donors included 81% of the approximately 400 genotyped donors. The study aimed to test whether cataloging public T cell receptors could reveal signatures of past pathogen exposure. The T cell repertoires of some 670 subjects were profiled by immunosequencing and related to cytomegalovirus serostatus. In addition to the first cohort of roughly 700 subjects, a separate validation cohort of approximately 120 different subjects was used. High-throughput TCR immunosequencing, statistical association of individual TCRs with disease status, and machine learning were combined to predict cytomegalovirus infection status. A later analysis re-examined previously published TCR beta repertoires from just over 650 donors and added high-resolution HLA genotyping to investigate patterns of TCR occurrence. Rather than drawing on any new phenotypic data, the later analysis identified candidate immune exposures from TCR beta sequences and the way those sequences occurred across donors. To decide whether each TCR beta V gene segment behaved as functional or pseudogenic, an earlier analysis of fewer than 750 of the donors relied on high-throughput TCR beta sequencing. Donor age, sex, ethnicity and CMV serostatus were compiled alongside the repertoire data. A later genetic analysis took genome-wide SNP genotypes for 398 of the 666 donors and used that subset as a discovery cohort. All discovery cohort repertoires had been generated on a single sequencing platform. HLA typing included class I and class II loci at four-digit resolution. The number of typed donors differed by locus: about 629-630 for A, B, C, DRB1 and DQB1; approximately 540 for DQA1; over 600 for DPA1; and 400 to 480 for DPB1. Because of strong linkage in the cohort, a few DR-DQ haplotypes were treated as single units for association and clustering. Among approximately 370 genotyped donors of the cohort, an average of around 250,000 unique TCR beta nucleotide sequences was sequenced per donor, of which 15% to 20% were non-productive.

As concerns this clone: What this receptor recognizes is not known. There are no base qualities to consult, and no much larger clone falls within one base.

The investigation overall reported the following: Because HLA typing was unavailable for some donors at each locus, only the typed subset was used in association tests. In an earlier analysis of some 500 of the donors, most TCR beta V segments appeared in productive rearrangements about 90% or about 30% of the time, broadly matching IMGT annotations. At a false discovery rate of 0.05, a later analysis linked approximately 18,000 TCR beta sequences to specific HLA alleles. A cluster of highly shared sequence variants was judged likely to be a technical artifact of the sequencing pipeline. When HLA alleles, especially DR and DQ, strongly co-occurred, attributing TCR associations to individual alleles was difficult. The presence/absence analyses assumed that sequencing depth was roughly uniform across donors, and that assumption may not be true. Some IMGT-functional V segments, including TRBV6-2 and TRBV6-3, could not be distinguished by the 87-base-pair reads and were therefore excluded. The classifier was reported to diagnose cytomegalovirus status with high specificity and sensitivity in both the original and validation cohorts. In a later analysis, most CMV-associated TCR beta chains were found to appear HLA-restricted, with HLA associations seemingly driven largely by CMV exposure. A further reported finding was that TCR beta sequences accurately predicted the HLA-A and HLA-B alleles for most subjects in the first cohort. According to a later genetic analysis, donors in an Asian-associated ancestry cluster had fewer N-insertions in productive TCRs than the approximately 710-donor mean. The only immune exposure information available for the cohort was CMV serostatus. The study gave a list of some 150 TCR beta chains associated with cytomegalovirus. According to a later analysis, TCR association rates differed among HLA loci, with DRB1 alleles showing the most associated TCRs and HLA-C alleles showing the fewest. A later analysis reported that several top co-occurrence clusters appeared linked to parvovirus B19, influenza, CMV and Epstein-Barr virus. In vitro tests confirmed that a few of the cytomegalovirus-associated TCR beta chains recognize cytomegalovirus antigens. A later genetic analysis associated a missense DCLRE1C variant with V-gene and J-gene trimming of TCR beta chains, and an independent cohort replicated the association. Linkage disequilibrium might explain the correlated functional status among segregating V segments, but an unknown experimental factor could not be excluded. Because counts were too low, seventeen rarely observed V segments, including chromosome 9 orphons, were left out of the earlier analysis of roughly 600 of the donors. While some public TCRs were present in many individuals, most TCR sequences turned up only very rarely across donors. According to the authors, the approach could potentially be generalized to other disease states and immunological phenotypes. In a later analysis, HLA-associated TCR beta chains were found to be more clonally expanded and to have lower generation probabilities than equally common non-associated chains. The cohort was sequenced for TCR beta chains only, and without alpha or paired-chain data the features that could be detected were limited.

The library came from the immunoSEQ multiplex PCR assay. The multiplex PCR relied on a mix of 60 forward primers for TCR Vbeta segments and 13 reverse primers for TCR Jbeta segments. The CDR3 region of rearranged TCR beta genes was amplified from genomic DNA by a multiplex PCR assay. Amplified TCR beta libraries were sequenced as 87-base-pair reads on the Illumina HiSeq System. As for how the authors treated the data: In a later analysis, roughly 80 million unique TCR beta chains were counted across the approximately 670 repertoires, and roughly 11 million of these chains were shared by at least two donors. A nearest-neighbor algorithm error-corrected the raw reads and collapsed the reads into unique sequences, merging closely related sequences to remove PCR and sequencing errors. CDR3 sequences were aligned to IMGT reference sequences to assign V, D and J gene segments. Each retained sequence needed at least a six-nucleotide match to both a V gene segment and a J gene segment. Rearrangements were classified as productive when the CDR3 lacked stop codons and remained in frame with V and J, and all other rearrangements were classified as non-productive. CDR3 was defined according to IMGT convention as the region running from the second conserved V-encoded cysteine to the conserved J-encoded phenylalanine. Sequences without an unambiguous match to a single V gene segment were excluded from the earlier analysis of approximately 600 of the donors. In an earlier analysis of 587 of the donors, V segments were called functional above 56.7% productive rearrangements and were called segregating when the between-donor standard deviation exceeded 5%. A statistical classification framework was built to diagnose cytomegalovirus status from the catalog of TCR beta chain sequences. In a later analysis, V and J genes were assigned by comparing TCR nucleotide sequences against IMGT/GENE-DB human TR gene sequences. A later analysis assigned CDR3 sequences and most-parsimonious VDJ recombination scenarios with the TCRdist pipeline. In a later analysis, each TCR beta chain was defined by its CDR3 amino acid sequence together with its V-gene family, and reads lacking a unique V-gene family were excluded. A later analysis removed 550 to 700 highly shared, low-generation-probability nucleotide sequences to deal with suspected cross-contamination and a sequencing artifact. In a later analysis, a clonal expansion index was calculated for each public chain from normalized within-repertoire ranks of inferred template counts. In a later analysis, generation probabilities were computed with a VDJ recombination model fitted to out-of-frame rearrangements, and the resulting probabilities were checked against IGoR. A later analysis scored TCR-TCR, TCR-HLA and TCR-CMV co-occurrence with hypergeometric tests, applying a repertoire-size bias correction to TCR pairs. To estimate false discovery rates, a later analysis permuted the HLA or CMV assignments 20 times. A later analysis grouped co-occurring TCRs with DBSCAN, adding TCRdist sequence similarity when clustering within HLA-allele-positive subsets. Repertoires with fewer than 30,000 or more than 120,000 public chains, plus five repertoires with anomalous nucleotide sharing, were excluded from co-occurrence clustering. Drawn from immuneACCESS, this table holds only the in-frame rearrangements with V and J called that TCRdb kept. Clones are partly lost; checked studies trace under half to an unresolved V gene and leave the rest unexplained. V, J and clone size are taken as reported in that table, and D and trimming were inferred from the DNA itself. The sample contains fewer than 250,000 clones, over 70% of them found a single time. About 1.5% of the sample is held by the ten biggest clonotypes.

The CDR3 has 16 amino acids, counting the end cysteine and phenylalanine. Only CDR3 DNA remains: 48 bases, in frame from the first base. As encoded in the germline V gene, CDR1 is MDHEN while CDR2 is SYDVKM. At the junction V is shortened by 6 bases and J by 2 bases; bases outside the gene matches: 10. The cohort comprised several hundred healthy bone marrow donors. At the time of sampling, all cohort members were nominally healthy, though unrecorded immune exposures were likely present. The donor tested CMV seronegative, placing the donor among the 350 to 400 seronegative members of the cohort. A peripheral blood sample was provided by each donor, and peripheral blood mononuclear cells were used for TCR beta sequencing. The Qiagen DNeasy Blood Extraction Kit was used to extract genomic DNA from the blood cell samples.

Sequenced input: PBMCs. This TCR was sampled from a woman aged 18-29 years in good health and CMV-seronegative. This chain is built from TRBV28 and TRBJ2-7; 10 bases in the middle match TRBD2. The base sequence is TGTGCCAGCAGCCCGACCGGGACTAGCGACACCTACGAGCAGTACTTC. This codes for CASSPTGTSDTYEQYF.